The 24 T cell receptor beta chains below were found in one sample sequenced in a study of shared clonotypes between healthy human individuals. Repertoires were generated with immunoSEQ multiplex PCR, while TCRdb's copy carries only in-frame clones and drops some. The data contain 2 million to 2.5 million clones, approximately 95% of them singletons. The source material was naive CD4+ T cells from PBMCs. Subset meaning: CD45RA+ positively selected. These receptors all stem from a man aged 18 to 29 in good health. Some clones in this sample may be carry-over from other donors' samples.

The CDR3 reads CASSKRPGLGETQYF. CDR3 nucleotides: TGTGCCAGCAGCAAAAGGCCAGGGCTTGGCGAGACCCAGTACTTC. This chain joins TRBV7-3 and TRBJ2-5; D is perhaps TRBD1 (5 bases). V lost 5 bases to trimming and J lost 5 bases, with 18 bases between them. The CDR3 runs 15 residues. Germline loops: CDR1 SGHTA, CDR2 FQGTGA.

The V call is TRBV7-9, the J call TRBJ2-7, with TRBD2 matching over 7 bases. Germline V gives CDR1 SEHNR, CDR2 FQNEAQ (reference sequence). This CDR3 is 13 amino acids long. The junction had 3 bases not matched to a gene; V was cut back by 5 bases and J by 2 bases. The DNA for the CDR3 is TGTGCCAGCAGCGCGAGCGGGACCTACGAGCAGTACTTC. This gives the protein CASSASGTYEQYF.

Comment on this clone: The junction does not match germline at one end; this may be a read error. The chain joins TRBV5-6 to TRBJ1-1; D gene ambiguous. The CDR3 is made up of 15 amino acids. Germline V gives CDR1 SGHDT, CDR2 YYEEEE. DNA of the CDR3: TGTGCCAGCAGCTCAGTCGAGGCTAGGAACCCTGAAGCTTTCTTT. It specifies CASSSVEARNPEAFF.

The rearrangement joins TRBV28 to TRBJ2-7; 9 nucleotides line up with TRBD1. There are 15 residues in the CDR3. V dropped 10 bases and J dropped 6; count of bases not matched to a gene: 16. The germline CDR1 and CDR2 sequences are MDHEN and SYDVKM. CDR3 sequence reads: CATGSTGTGNGEQYF. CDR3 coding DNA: TGTGCCACCGGATCAACCGGGACAGGGAACGGCGAGCAGTACTTC.

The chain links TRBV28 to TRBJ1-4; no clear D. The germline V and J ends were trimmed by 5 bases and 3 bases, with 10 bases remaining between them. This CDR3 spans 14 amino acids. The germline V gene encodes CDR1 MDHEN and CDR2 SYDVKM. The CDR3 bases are TGTGCCAGCAGTGAACCCGGGGCTAATGAAAAACTGTTTTTT. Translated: CASSEPGANEKLFF.

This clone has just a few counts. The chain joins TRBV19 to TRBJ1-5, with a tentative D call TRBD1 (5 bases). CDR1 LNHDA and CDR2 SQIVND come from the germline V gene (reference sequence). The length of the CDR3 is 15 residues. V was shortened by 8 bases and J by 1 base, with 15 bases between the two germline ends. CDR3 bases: TGTGCCAGTTCCCGGACACTTCTGAGCAATCAGCCCCAGCATTTT. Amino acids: CASSRTLLSNQPQHF. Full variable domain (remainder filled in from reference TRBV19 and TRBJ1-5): DGGITQSPKYLFRKEGQNVTLSCEQNLNHDAMYWYRQDPGQGLRLIYYSQIVNDFQKGDIAEGYSVSREKKESFPLTVTSAQKNPTAFYLCASSRTLLSNQPQHFGDGTRLSIL.

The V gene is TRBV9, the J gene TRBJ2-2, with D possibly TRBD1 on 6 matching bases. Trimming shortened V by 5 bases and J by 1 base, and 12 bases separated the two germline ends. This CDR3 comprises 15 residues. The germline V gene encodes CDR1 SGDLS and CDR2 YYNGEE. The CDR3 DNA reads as TGTGCCAGCAGTGCCGGGACAAGGAACACCGGGGAGCTGTTTTTT. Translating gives CASSAGTRNTGELFF.

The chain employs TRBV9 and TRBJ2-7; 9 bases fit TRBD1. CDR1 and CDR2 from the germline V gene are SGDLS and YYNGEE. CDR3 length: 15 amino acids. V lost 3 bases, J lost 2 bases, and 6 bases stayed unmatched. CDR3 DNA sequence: TGTGCCAGCAGCGGAGGGACAGGGACAGCCTACGAGCAGTACTTC. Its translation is CASSGGTGTAYEQYF.

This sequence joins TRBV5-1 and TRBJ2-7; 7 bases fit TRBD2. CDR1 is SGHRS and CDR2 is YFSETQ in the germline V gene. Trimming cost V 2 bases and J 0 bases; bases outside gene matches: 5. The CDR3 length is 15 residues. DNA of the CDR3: TGCGCCAGCAGCTTCGATAGCGGGTTCTCCTACGAGCAGTACTTC. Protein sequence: CASSFDSGFSYEQYF.

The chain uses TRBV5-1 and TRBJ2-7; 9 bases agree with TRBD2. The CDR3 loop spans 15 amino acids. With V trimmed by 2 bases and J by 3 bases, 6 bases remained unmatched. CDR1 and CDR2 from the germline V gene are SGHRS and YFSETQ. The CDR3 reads CASSLLAGRNYEQYF. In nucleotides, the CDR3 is TGCGCCAGCAGCTTACTAGCGGGTCGCAACTACGAGCAGTACTTC. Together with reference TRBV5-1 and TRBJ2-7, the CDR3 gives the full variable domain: KAGVTQTPRYLIKTRGQQVTLSCSPISGHRSVSWYQQTPGQGLQFLFEYFSETQRNKGNFPGRFSGRQFSNSRSEMNVSTLELGDSALYLCASSLLAGRNYEQYFGPGTRLTVT.

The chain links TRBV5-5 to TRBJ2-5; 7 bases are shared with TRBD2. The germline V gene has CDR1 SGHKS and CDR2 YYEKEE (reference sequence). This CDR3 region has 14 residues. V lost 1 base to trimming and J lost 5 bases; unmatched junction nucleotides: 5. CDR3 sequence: CASSLTSDGETQYF. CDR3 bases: TGTGCCAGCAGCTTGACTAGCGATGGGGAGACCCAGTACTTC. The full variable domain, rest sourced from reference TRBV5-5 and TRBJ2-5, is DAGVTQSPTHLIKTRGQQVTLRCSPISGHKSVSWYQQVLGQGPQFIFQYYEKEERGRGNFPDRFSARQFPNYSSELNVNALLLGDSALYLCASSLTSDGETQYFGPGTRLLVL.

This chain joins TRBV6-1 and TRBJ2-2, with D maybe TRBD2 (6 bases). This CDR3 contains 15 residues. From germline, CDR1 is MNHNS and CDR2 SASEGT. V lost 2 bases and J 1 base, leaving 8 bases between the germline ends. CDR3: CASSEFSGNTGELFF. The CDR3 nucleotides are TGTGCCAGCAGTGAATTTAGCGGGAACACCGGGGAGCTGTTTTTT.

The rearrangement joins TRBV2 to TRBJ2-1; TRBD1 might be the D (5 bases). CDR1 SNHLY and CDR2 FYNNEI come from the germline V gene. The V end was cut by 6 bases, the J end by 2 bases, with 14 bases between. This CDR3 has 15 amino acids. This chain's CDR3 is CASRVGLDPYNEQFF. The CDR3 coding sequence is TGTGCCAGCAGGGTGGGGCTAGATCCCTACAATGAGCAGTTCTTC.

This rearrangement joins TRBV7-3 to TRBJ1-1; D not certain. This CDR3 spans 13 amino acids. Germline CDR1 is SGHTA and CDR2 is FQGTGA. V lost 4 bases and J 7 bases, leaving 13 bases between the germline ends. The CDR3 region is CASSYTVWSEAFF. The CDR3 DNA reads TGTGCCAGCAGCTACACCGTTTGGAGTGAAGCTTTCTTT.

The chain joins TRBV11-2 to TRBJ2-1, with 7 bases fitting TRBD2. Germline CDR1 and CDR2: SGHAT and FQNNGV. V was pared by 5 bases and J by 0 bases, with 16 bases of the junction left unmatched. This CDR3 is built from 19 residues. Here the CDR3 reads CASSRDSNSGQSSYNEQFF. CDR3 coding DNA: TGTGCCAGCAGCCGAGATTCAAATAGCGGGCAAAGCTCCTACAATGAGCAGTTCTTC. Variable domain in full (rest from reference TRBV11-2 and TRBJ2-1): EAGVAQSPRYKIIEKRQSVAFWCNPISGHATLYWYQQILGQGPKLLIQFQNNGVVDDSQLPKDRFSAERLKGVDSTLKIQPAKLEDSAVYLCASSRDSNSGQSSYNEQFFGPGTRLTVL.

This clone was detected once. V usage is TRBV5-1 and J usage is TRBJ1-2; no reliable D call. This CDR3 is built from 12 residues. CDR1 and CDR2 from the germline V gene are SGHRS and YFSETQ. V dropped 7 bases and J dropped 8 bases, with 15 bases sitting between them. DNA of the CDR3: TGCGCCAGCGGCAACACCGCGGGGGGCTACACCTTC. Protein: CASGNTAGGYTF.

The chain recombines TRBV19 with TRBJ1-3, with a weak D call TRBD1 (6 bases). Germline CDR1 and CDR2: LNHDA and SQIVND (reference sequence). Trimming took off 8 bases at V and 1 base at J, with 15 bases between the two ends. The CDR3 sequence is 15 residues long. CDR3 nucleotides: TGTGCCAGTCGAACCTGGACAGTATCTGGAAACACCATATATTTT. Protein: CASRTWTVSGNTIYF.

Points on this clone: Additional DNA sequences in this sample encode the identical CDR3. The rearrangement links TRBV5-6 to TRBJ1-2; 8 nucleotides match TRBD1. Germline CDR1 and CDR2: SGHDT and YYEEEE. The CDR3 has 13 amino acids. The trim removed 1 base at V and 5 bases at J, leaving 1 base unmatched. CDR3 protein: CASSLNRGYGYTF. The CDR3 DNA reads TGTGCCAGCAGCTTGAACAGGGGGTATGGCTACACCTTC.

The CDR3 DNA follows: TGTGCCAGTACCCCCCTGCGACGGACGAACACCGGGGAGCTGTTTTTT. It specifies CASTPLRRTNTGELFF. The chain employs TRBV19 and TRBJ2-2; D unresolved. Deletions cut 7 bases from V and 0 bases from J, with 15 bases between. This CDR3 is 16 amino acids long. Germline loops: CDR1 LNHDA, CDR2 SQIVND (reference sequence).

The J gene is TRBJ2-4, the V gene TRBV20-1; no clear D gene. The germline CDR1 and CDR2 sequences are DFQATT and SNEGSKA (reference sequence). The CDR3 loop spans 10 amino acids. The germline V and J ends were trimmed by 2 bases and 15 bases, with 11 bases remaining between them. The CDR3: CSARLGYWYF. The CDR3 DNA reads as TGCAGTGCTAGACTCGGGTATTGGTACTTC.

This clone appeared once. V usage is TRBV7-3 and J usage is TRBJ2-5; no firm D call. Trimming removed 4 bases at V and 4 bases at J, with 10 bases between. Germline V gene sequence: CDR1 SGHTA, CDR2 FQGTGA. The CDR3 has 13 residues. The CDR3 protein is CASSSDFGETQYF. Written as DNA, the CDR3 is TGTGCCAGCAGCTCCGACTTCGGAGAGACCCAGTACTTC.

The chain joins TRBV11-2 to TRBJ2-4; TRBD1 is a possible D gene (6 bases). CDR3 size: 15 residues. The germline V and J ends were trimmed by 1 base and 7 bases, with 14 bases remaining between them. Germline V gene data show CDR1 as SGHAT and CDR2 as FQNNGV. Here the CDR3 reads CASSLVAGQTNIQYF. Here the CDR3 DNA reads TGTGCCAGCAGCTTAGTAGCCGGACAGACGAACATTCAGTACTTC.

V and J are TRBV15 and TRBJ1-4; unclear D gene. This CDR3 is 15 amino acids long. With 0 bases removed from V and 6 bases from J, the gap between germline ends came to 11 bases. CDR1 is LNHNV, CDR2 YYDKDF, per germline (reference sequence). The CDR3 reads CATSRERASYEKLFF. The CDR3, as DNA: TGTGCCACCAGCAGAGAGAGGGCAAGTTATGAAAAACTGTTTTTT.

The CDR3 nucleotides read TGCGCCAGCAGCCCCCGGAGCCAGAAAAACATTCAGTACTTC. It yields the protein CASSPRSQKNIQYF. V and J are TRBV5-1 and TRBJ2-4; D remains unclear. Per germline, CDR1 SGHRS and CDR2 YFSETQ. V lost 4 bases and J lost 4, with 12 bases in between. CDR3 length: 14 amino acids.